The clone carrying this TCR beta chain has a count of ten or more. Its antigen is still unknown. Trimming pared 3 bases from V and 3 bases from J, leaving 17 bases between. This CDR3 is built from 16 residues. Germline-derived CDR1 and CDR2 are MDHEN and SYDVKM. The sample is drawn from a study of T-cell reconstitution after alpha-beta-depleted transplantation in children. TCRbeta library preparation incorporated unique molecular identifiers. TCRdb re-analysed the PCR reads in MiXCR, keeping a single row per CDR3 protein. The sample has some 550,000 distinct CDR3 sequences; 23% are singletons. The study, taken as a whole, reports: Newly produced T cells mostly provided counts and TCRbeta diversity after one year, as hyperexpanded clones declined. High day-60 TCRbeta diversity in some patients came from surviving recipient T cells and thymic progenitors. Two months or so post-transplant, alpha-beta T cells reportedly derived from several hundred expanded graft clones.

The gene calls are TRBV28 and TRBJ2-5, with D possibly called TRBD1 or TRBD2 (6 bases each). The TCR was taken from a boy under two years old who had a stem cell transplant for acute myeloid leukemia, so the T cells may come from the graft donor. This sample comprised PBMCs, mostly from graft donor cells, obtained 360 days after TCRalphabeta/CD19-depleted stem cell transplant. The CDR3 DNA follows: TGTGCCAGCAGTTTCGGGGGCCACACCTCTAAAGAGACCCAGTACTTC. This codes for CASSFGGHTSKETQYF. The entire variable domain, with the rest obtained from reference TRBV28 and TRBJ2-5, is as follows: DVKVTQSSRYLVKRTGEKVFLECVQDMDHENMFWYRQDPGLGLRLIYFSYDVKMKEKGDIPEGYSVSREKKERFSLILESASTNQTSMYLCASSFGGHTSKETQYFGPGTRLLVL.